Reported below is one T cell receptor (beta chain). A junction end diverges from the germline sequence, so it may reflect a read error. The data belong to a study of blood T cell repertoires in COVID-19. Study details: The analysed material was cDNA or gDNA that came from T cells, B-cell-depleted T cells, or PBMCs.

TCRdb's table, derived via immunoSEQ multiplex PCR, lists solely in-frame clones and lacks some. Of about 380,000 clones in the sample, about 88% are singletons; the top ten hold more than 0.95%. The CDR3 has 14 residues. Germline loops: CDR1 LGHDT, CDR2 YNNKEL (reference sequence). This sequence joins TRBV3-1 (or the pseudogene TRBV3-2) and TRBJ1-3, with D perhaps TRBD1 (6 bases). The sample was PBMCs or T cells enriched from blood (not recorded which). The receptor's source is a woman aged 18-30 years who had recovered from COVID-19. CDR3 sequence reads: CASSYGQKGNTIYF. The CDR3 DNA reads TGTGCCAGCAGCTACGGACAGAAGGGAAACACTATATATTTT.